The clone carrying this TCR beta chain was found a few times. This specimen belongs to a study of blood T cells in healthy people across ages. About the research overall: Researchers report that template switching captured about one barcoded beta molecule per two T cells.

Each donor gave roughly 9.8 milliliters of peripheral blood. The second PCR ran about 7 to 12 cycles with a sample-barcoded 5' primer and J-beta primers. Through a template-switch adaptor with 12 random nucleotides, each cDNA molecule received a tag. TCRdb processed the 5' RACE reads anew with MiXCR; each CDR3 protein has one entry. The data contain 650,000 to 1,000,000 distinct CDR3 sequences, about 37% of them seen just once; the ten biggest clones take up about an eighth. The CDR3 extends over 14 amino acids. The germline V gene encodes CDR1 SGHKS and CDR2 YYEKEE (reference sequence). Trimming pared 0 bases from V and 4 bases from J, leaving 8 bases between.

The chain combines TRBV5-5 with TRBJ1-5; no definite D call. This clonotype was sampled from a young man in good health. Material: blood. CDR3 protein: CASSLVRANQPQHF. The CDR3 DNA reads TGTGCCAGCAGCTTGGTCCGGGCGAATCAGCCCCAGCATTTT.